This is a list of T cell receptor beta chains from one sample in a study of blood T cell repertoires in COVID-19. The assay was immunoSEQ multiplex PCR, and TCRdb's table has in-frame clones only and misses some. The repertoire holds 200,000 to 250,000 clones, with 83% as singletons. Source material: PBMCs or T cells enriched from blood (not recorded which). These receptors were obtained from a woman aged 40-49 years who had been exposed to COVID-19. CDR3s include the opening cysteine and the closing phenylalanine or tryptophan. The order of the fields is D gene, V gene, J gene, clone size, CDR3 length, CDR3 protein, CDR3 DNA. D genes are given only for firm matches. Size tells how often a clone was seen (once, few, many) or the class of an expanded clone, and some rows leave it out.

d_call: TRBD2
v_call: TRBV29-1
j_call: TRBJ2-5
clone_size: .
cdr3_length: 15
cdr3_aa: CSVGATSGVQETQYF
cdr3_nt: TGCAGCGTTGGAGCGACTAGCGGGGTCCAAGAGACCCAGTACTTC

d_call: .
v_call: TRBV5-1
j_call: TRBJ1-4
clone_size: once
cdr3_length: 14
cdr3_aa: CASSLAGENEKLFF
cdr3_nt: TGCGCCAGCAGCTTGGCAGGGGAAAATGAAAAACTGTTTTTT

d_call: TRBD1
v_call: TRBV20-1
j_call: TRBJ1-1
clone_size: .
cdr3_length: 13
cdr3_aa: CSASGTGNTEAFF
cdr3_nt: TGCAGTGCTAGTGGGACAGGGAACACTGAAGCTTTCTTT

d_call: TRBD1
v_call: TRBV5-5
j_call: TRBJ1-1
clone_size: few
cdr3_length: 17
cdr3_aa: CASSFSTGRSMNTEAFF
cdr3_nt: TGTGCCAGCAGCTTCTCGACAGGGAGGTCGATGAACACTGAAGCTTTCTTT

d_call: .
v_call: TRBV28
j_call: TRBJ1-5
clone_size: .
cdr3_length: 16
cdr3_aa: CASSSPGVYSNQPQHF
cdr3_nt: TGTGCCAGCAGTTCCCCAGGGGTTTATAGCAATCAGCCCCAGCATTTT

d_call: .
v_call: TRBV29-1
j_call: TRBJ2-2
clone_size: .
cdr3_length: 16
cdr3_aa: CSVDGAGLRNTGELFF
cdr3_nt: TGCAGCGTTGATGGTGCAGGGCTTAGAAACACCGGGGAGCTGTTTTTT

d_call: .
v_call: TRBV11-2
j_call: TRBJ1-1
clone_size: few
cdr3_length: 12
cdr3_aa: CASSLYGEGAFF
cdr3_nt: TGTGCCAGCAGCTTGTACGGGGAGGGTGCTTTCTTT

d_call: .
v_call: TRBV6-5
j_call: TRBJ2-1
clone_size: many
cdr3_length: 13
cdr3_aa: CASTREWSGEQFF
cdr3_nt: TGTGCCAGCACGCGCGAGTGGAGTGGCGAGCAGTTCTTC

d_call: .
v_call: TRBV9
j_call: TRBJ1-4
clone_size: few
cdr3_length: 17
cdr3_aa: CASSVASGWRAGEKLFF
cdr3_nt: TGTGCCAGCAGCGTAGCTTCCGGGTGGAGGGCGGGTGAAAAACTGTTTTTT

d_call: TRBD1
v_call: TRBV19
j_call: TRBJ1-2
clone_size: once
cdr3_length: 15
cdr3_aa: CASSIGRDRVYGYTF
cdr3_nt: TGTGCCAGTAGTATCGGCCGGGACAGGGTGTATGGCTACACCTTC

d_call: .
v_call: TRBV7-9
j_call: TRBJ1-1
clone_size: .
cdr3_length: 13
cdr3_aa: CASSRQINTEAFF
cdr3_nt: TGTGCCAGCAGCCGACAGATAAACACTGAAGCTTTCTTT

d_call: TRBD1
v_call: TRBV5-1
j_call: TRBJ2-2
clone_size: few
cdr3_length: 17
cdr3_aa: CASSSQGAGENTGELFF
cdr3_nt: TGCGCCAGCAGTTCGCAGGGGGCCGGGGAGAACACCGGGGAGCTGTTTTTT

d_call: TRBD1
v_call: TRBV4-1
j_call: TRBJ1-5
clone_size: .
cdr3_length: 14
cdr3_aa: CASSRGQGNQPQHF
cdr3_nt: TGCGCCAGCAGCCGCGGACAGGGAAATCAGCCCCAGCATTTT

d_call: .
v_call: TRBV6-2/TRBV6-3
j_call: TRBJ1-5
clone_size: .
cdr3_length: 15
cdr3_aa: CASSYLLLVNQPQHF
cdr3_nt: TGTGCCAGCAGTTATCTTCTCCTAGTCAATCAGCCCCAGCATTTT

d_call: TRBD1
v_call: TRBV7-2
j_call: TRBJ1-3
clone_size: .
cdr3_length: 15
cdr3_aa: CASSLNRGTGNTIYF
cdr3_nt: TGTGCCAGCAGCTTGAACAGGGGGACTGGAAACACCATATATTTT

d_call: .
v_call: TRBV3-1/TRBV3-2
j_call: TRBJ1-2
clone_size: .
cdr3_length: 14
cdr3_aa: CASSPQGSSYGYTF
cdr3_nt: TGTGCCAGCAGCCCACAGGGAAGTAGCTATGGCTACACCTTC

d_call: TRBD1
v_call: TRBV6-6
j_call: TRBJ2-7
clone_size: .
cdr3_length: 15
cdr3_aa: CASSSGTGRTYEQYF
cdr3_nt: TGTGCCAGCAGCTCCGGGACAGGGAGAACCTACGAGCAGTACTTC

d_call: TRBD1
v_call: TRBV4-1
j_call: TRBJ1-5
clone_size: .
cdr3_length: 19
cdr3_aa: CASSQVGTGVHRGNQPQHF
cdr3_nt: TGCGCCAGCAGCCAAGTTGGGACAGGGGTCCATCGAGGAAATCAGCCCCAGCATTTT

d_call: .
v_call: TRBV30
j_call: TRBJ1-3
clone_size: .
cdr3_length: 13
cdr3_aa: CAWSRGSGNTIYF
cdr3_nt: TGTGCCTGGAGTAGAGGCTCTGGAAACACCATATATTTT

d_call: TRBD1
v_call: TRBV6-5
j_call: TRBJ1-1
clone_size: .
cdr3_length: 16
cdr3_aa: CASSYTPGTGAGEAFF
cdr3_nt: TGTGCCAGCAGTTACACACCAGGGACAGGGGCTGGTGAAGCTTTCTTT

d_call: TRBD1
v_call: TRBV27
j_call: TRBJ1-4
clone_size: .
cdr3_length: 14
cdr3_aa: CASSSQGAGEKLFF
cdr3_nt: TGTGCCAGCAGCTCACAGGGGGCTGGAGAAAAACTGTTTTTT

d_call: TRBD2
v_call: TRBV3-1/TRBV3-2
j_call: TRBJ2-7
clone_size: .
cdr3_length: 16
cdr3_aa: CASSQEGLAGAYEQYF
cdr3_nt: TGTGCCAGCAGCCAAGAAGGGCTAGCGGGAGCCTACGAGCAGTACTTC

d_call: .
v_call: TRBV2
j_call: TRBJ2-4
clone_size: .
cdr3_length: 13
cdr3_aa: CASSGEAVNIQYF
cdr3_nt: TGTGCCAGCAGTGGGGAGGCAGTGAACATTCAGTACTTC

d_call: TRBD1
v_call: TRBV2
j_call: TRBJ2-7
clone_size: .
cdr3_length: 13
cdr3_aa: CASTRTGPYEQYF
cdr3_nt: TGTGCCAGCACGAGGACAGGCCCCTACGAGCAGTACTTC

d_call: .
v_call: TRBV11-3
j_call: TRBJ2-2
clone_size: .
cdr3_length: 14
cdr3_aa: CASSLVAGTGELFF
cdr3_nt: TGTGCCAGCAGCTTAGTCGCAGGAACCGGGGAGCTGTTTTTT

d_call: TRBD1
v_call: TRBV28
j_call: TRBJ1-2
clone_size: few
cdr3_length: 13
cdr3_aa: CASRGGADYGYTF
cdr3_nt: TGTGCCAGCAGAGGGGGCGCAGACTATGGCTACACCTTC

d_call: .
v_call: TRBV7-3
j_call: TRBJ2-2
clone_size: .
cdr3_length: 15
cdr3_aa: CASSLQTADTGELFF
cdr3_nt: TGTGCCAGCAGCTTACAAACGGCGGACACCGGGGAGCTGTTTTTT

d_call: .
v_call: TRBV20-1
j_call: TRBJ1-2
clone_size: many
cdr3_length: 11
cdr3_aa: CSATGTVGYTF
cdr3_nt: TGCAGTGCTACCGGAACAGTGGGCTACACCTTC

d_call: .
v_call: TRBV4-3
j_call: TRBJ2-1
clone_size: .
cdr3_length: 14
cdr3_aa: CASSQDRSYNEQFF
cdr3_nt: TGCGCCAGCAGCCAAGACCGTTCCTACAATGAGCAGTTCTTC

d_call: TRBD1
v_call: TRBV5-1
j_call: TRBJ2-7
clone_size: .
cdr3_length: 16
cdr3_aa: CASSLYPGQRSYEQYF
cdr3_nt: TGCGCCAGCAGCTTATATCCGGGACAGAGATCCTACGAGCAGTACTTC

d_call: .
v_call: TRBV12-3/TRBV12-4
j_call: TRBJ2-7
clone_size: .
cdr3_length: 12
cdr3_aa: CASSQDSYEQYF
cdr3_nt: TGTGCCAGCAGCCAAGACAGCTACGAGCAGTACTTC

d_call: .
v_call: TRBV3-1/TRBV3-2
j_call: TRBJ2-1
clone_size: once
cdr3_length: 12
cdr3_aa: CASLRKTDEQFF
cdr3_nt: TGTGCCAGCCTAAGAAAGACAGATGAGCAGTTCTTC

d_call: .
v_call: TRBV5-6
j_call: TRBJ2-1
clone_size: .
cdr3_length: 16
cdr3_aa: CASSLAGLGSWGEQFF
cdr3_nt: TGTGCCAGCAGCTTGGCCGGGTTGGGGAGTTGGGGTGAGCAGTTCTTC

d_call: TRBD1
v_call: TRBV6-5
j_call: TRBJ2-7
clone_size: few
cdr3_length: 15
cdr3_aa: CASSTRTGGEYEQYF
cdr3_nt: TGTGCCAGCAGTACTCGGACAGGGGGGGAGTACGAGCAGTACTTC

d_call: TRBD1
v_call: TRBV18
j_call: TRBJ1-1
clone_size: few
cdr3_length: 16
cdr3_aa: CASSRGMGQGSSEAFF
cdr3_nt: TGTGCCAGCTCACGAGGGATGGGACAGGGCTCGTCTGAAGCTTTCTTT

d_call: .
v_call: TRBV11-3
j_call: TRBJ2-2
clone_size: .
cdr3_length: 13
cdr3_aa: CASSEGGTGELFF
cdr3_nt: TGTGCCAGCAGCGAAGGAGGTACCGGGGAGCTGTTTTTT

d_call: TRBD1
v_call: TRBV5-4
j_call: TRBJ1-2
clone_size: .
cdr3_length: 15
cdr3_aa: CASSLRGTSMGVYTF
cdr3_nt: TGTGCCAGCAGCCTCAGGGGGACGTCCATGGGCGTCTACACCTTC

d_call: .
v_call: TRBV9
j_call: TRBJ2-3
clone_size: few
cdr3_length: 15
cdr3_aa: CASSVSLTHTDTQYF
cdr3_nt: TGTGCCAGCAGCGTATCCCTAACTCACACAGATACGCAGTATTTT

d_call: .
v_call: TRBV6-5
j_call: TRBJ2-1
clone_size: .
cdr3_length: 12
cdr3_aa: CASMVGFNEQFF
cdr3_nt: TGTGCCAGCATGGTGGGCTTCAATGAGCAGTTCTTC

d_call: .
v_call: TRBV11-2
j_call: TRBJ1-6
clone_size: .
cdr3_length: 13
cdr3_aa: CASSRQPNSPLHF
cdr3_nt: TGTGCCAGCAGCCGACAGCCTAATTCACCCCTCCACTTT

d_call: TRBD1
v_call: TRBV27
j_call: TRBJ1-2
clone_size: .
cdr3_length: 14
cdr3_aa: CASSSYRGRGGYTF
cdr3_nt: TGTGCCAGCAGTTCCTACAGGGGGCGCGGTGGCTACACCTTC

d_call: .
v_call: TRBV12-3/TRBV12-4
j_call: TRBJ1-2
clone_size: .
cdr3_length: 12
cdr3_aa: CASSSRFYGYTF
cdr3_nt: TGTGCCAGCAGTTCCAGATTCTATGGCTACACCTTC